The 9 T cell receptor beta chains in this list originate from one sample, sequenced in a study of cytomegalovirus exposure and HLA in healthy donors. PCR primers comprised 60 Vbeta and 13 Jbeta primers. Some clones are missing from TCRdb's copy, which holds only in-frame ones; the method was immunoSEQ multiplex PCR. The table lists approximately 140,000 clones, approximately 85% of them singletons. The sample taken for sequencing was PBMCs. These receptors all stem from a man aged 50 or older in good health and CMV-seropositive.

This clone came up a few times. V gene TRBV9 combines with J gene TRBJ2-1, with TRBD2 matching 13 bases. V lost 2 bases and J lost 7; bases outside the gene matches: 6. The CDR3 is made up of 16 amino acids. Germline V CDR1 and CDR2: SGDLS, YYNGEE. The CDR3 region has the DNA TGTGCCAGCAGCGTGCGACTAGCGGGAGGTGAGAATGAGCAGTTCTTC. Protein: CASSVRLAGGENEQFF.

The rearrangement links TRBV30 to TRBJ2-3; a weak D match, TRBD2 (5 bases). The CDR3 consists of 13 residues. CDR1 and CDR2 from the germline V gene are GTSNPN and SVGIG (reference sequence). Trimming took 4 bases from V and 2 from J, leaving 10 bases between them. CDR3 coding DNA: TGTGCCTGGAACCAGCGGTACACAGATACGCAGTATTTT. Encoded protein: CAWNQRYTDTQYF.

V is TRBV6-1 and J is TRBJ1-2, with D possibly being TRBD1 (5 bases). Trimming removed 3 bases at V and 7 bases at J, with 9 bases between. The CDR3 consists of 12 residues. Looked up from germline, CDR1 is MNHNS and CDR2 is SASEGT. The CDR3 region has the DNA TGTGCCAGCAGTGACAGTGGGGCTGGCTACACCTTC. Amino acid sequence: CASSDSGAGYTF.

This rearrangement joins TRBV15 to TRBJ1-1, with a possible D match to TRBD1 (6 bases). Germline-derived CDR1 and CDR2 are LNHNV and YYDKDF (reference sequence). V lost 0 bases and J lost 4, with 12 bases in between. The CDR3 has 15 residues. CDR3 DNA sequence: TGTGCCACCAGCAGAGATGACAGGATGCTCACTGAAGCTTTCTTT. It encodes CATSRDDRMLTEAFF.

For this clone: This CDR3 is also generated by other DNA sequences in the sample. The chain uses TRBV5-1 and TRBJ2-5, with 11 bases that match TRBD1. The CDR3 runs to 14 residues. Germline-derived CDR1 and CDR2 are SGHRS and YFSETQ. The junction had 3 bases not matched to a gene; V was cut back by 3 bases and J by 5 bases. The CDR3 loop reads CASSWTGGEETQYF. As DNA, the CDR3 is TGCGCCAGCAGCTGGACAGGGGGCGAGGAGACCCAGTACTTC.

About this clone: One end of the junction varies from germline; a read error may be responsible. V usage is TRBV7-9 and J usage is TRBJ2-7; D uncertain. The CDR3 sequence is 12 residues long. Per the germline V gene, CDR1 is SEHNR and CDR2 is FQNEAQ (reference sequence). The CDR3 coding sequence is TGTTCCAGCAGCTTTGAGGCTTACGAGCAGTACTTC. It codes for CSSSFEAYEQYF.

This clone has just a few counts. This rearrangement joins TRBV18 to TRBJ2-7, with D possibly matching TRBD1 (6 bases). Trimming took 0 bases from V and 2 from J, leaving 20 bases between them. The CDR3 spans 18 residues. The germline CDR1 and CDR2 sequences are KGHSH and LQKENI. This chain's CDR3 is CASSPPWGIRTVPYEQYF. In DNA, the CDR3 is TGTGCCAGCTCACCACCCTGGGGAATCCGGACAGTACCCTACGAGCAGTACTTC.

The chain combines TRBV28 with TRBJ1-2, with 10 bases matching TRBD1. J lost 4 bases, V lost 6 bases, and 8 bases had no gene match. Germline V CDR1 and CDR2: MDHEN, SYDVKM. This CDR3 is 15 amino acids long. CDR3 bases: TGTGCCAGCAGGTCCGACAGGGGGCGCTTCTATGGCTACACCTTC. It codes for CASRSDRGRFYGYTF.

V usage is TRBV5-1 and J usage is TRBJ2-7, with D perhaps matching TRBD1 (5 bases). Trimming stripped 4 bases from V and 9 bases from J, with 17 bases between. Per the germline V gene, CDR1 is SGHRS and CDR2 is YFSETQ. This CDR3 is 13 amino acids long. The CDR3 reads CASSPRAASWQYF. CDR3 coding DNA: TGCGCCAGCAGCCCCAGGGCGGCATCTTGGCAGTACTTC. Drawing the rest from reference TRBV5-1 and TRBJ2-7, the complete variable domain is KAGVTQTPRYLIKTRGQQVTLSCSPISGHRSVSWYQQTPGQGLQFLFEYFSETQRNKGNFPGRFSGRQFSNSRSEMNVSTLELGDSALYLCASSPRAASWQYFGPGTRLTVT.